The subject of this entry is one TCR beta chain. The antigen it binds to is not known. No clone much larger than this one lies a single base away; base qualities are absent. TRB sequencing used genomic DNA with the immunoSEQ assay at survey resolution or the hsTCRB kit. Per the authors' processing: The immunoSEQ software handled the initial read processing, while the LymphoSeq R package was used for the repertoire analyses. Clonality was computed as 1 minus normalized Shannon entropy; Gini coefficient was also calculated for each TRB dataset. To infer phenotypes in unsorted samples, TRB sequences from sorted subsets of the recipient or donor were mapped onto the unsorted samples of the same recipient. Held by TCRdb, this immuneACCESS table contains in-frame sequences only and omits some clones. Under half of the omission traces to an unresolved V gene where checked; the cause of the rest is unknown. Clonal size and the V and J genes are those of that table, whereas D and trimming came from the DNA. Here the sample lists about 36,000 clones, none seen once only. The ten top clones hold about 1.2% of the sample.

On the day of marrow donation, related bone marrow donors gave peripheral blood samples. Peripheral blood and bone marrow mononuclear cells were isolated by Ficoll-Hypaque density centrifugation and cryopreserved. The sample originates from a study of T cells after posttransplantation cyclophosphamide (dated by TCRdb to 2016 to 2017). Context from the whole study: Using TRB sequencing, the study followed how the T cell repertoire reconstituted after myeloablative bone marrow transplantation in which posttransplantation cyclophosphamide served as GVHD prophylaxis. Samples from some 32 PTCy-treated patients and 15 to 20 related bone marrow donors of those patients were subjected to antigen receptor sequencing. Blood from all 35 or so PTCy patients who had 1-year posttransplant specimens underwent TRB sequencing. In 3 patients, TRB sequencing was also performed on up to 3 more blood samples taken 2 to 5.2 years after transplant, and in a handful of patients, pretransplant blood was also TRB-sequenced. Because TRA and TRB clonality were tightly correlated in 9 samples, subsequent TCR analyses were focused on TRB only. Public TRB sequences were searched against a database of over 3,500 sequences associated with responses to pathogens, tumor antigens, self-antigens and alloantigens.

General findings and caveats noted by the study authors: At 1-2 months, donor-recipient similarity was low but rose over the first year, and the later blood repertoires were often dominated by donor CD8+ memory clones. The TRB repertoires of T cells infiltrating skin or GI tract showed only limited overlap with the TRB repertoires of T cells in blood. Across fewer than 50 patients, TRB clonality was highly associated with recipient CMV seropositivity and CMV reactivation, and diversity in PTCy patients was similar to diversity in CNI/methotrexate controls.

The sequence was collected from a girl aged 5-17 years in good health, CMV-negative, and a related stem cell transplant donor. Sequences were obtained from PBMCs.

The DNA is TGCGCCAGCAGCCAAGGGGAGTCCCTCACCTACGAGCAGTACTTC. It codes for CASSQGESLTYEQYF. Rearrangement joined TRBV4-1 to TRBJ2-7; 5 matching bases give a weak D call of TRBD2. V is cut by 1 base and J by 2 bases, and the space between the germline ends is 12 bases. CDR1 and CDR2 (MGHRA, YSYEKL) derive from the germline V gene. Spanning cysteine to phenylalanine, the CDR3 consists of 15 amino acids. Only CDR3 DNA is held: 45 bases, read in frame from base 1.